This TCR beta chain was captured by sequencing in a study of CD8 T cells in ankylosing spondylitis. Study findings and constraints: A motif of fewer than ten highly homologous TCR beta variants was seen as apparently characteristic of ankylosing spondylitis blood. Disease-linked clones were CD8+ and relatively rare in peripheral blood. A number of the motif variants had already been described in reactive arthritis synovial fluid and blood.

Only a few counts were recorded for this clonotype. The antigen is undetermined. Using its own MiXCR run on the 5' RACE reads, TCRdb lists one record per CDR3 protein. The top ten hold over 6.5% of the sample, which has hundreds of thousands of distinct CDR3 sequences, approximately 12% seen once. The CDR3 contains 16 residues. Looked up from germline, CDR1 is LGHNA and CDR2 is YNFKEQ. The ends were cut back, 1 base at V and 6 bases at J, with 18 bases in the middle. This chain joins TRBV4-2 and TRBJ1-2; D is undetermined. This clonotype was obtained from a male donor with ankylosing spondylitis. The specimen was blood, either unsorted or a sorted T cell fraction (not recorded which). The CDR3 region is CASSQGVRSAVDGYTF. DNA of the CDR3: TGTGCCAGCAGCCAAGGGGTCAGATCGGCGGTGGATGGCTACACCTTC.